This TCR beta chain was recovered during a study of cytomegalovirus exposure and HLA in healthy donors. Study details: About 85 million unique TCRs from HLA-typed donors were held in an early release of data. Overall study findings and caveats: When the data were analyzed later, several of the most significant clusters appeared to be linked to common viral pathogens. It was confirmed in vitro that a few of the CMV-associated chains were specific for CMV antigens. Per published reports, the classifier diagnosed cytomegalovirus status with high specificity and sensitivity.

The primer mix had 60 Vbeta and 13 Jbeta primers. TCRdb's copy holds only in-frame clones and misses some; the assay was immunoSEQ multiplex PCR. This sample carries around 150,000 clones, about 9.1% of them seen once, and the ten largest clones take roughly 6.4%. The germline CDR1 and CDR2 sequences are MNHNS and SASEGT. Deletions cut 2 bases from V and 9 bases from J, with 17 bases between. The CDR3 runs to 15 residues. On this clone: Its antigen is not known.

The sequence was obtained from a woman between 40 and 55 years old in good health and CMV-seropositive. The rearrangement links TRBV6-1 to TRBJ2-1; D is possibly TRBD2 (5 bases). Sequencing was done on a sample of PBMCs. The CDR3 nucleotides are TGTGCCAGCAGTGAAAGAGTCGGAGGACGGAGTGAGCAGTTCTTC. Residues: CASSERVGGRSEQFF.